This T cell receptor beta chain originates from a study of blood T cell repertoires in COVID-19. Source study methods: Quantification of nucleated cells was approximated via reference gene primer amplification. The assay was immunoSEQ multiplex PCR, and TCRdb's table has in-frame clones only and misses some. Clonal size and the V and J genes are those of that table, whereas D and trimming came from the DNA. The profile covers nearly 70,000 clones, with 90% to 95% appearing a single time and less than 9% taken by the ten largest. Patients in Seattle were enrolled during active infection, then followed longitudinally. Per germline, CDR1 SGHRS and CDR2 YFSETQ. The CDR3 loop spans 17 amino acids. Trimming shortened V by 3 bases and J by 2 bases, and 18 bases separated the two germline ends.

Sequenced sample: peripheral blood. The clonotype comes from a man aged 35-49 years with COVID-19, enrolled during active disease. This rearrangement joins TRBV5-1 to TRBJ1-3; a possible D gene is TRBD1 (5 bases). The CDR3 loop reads CASSSFGGRGAGNTIYF. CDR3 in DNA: TGCGCCAGCAGCTCCTTCGGGGGAAGGGGCGCTGGAAACACCATATATTTT.